Below are 26 T cell receptor beta chains sequenced from a single sample in a study of shared clonotypes between healthy human individuals. Assay: immunoSEQ multiplex PCR; the TCRdb copy retains only in-frame clones and omits some. The table has some 2 million clones, 85% to 95% seen once. Sequenced material: naive CD4+ T cells sorted from blood. The sample's subset: CD45RA+ positively selected. Receptors originate from a man in his late teens or twenties in good health.

Remarks on this clone: Distinct nucleotide sequences in the sample also encode this CDR3. The chain carries TRBV6-5 and TRBJ2-7; the match to TRBD1 covers 7 bases. V shed 6 bases, J shed 0 bases, and the junction held 5 bases outside the gene matches. CDR3 size: 14 residues. CDR1 and CDR2 from the germline V gene are MNHEY and SVGAGI. CDR3 in amino acids: CASSRGTPSYEQYF. The CDR3 DNA reads as TGTGCCAGCAGCAGGGGGACCCCCTCCTACGAGCAGTACTTC.

In nucleotides, the CDR3 is TGTGCCAGCAGCTTGGGGGGACAGAGCTCCTACGAGCAGTACTTC. Translating it yields CASSLGGQSSYEQYF. The rearrangement links TRBV11-3 to TRBJ2-7, with a weak D call TRBD1 (7 bases). The V and J ends lost 3 bases and 0 bases respectively, with 12 bases between them. Germline assignment: CDR1 SGHNT and CDR2 YENEEA. The CDR3 loop spans 15 amino acids.

The V and J genes are TRBV5-4 and TRBJ2-5; 11 nucleotides align to TRBD2. The germline V gene encodes CDR1 SGHNT and CDR2 YYREEE (reference sequence). The CDR3 contains 19 residues. The ends lost 3 bases at V and 5 bases at J; junction bases unmatched: 18. CDR3 DNA: TGTGCCAGCAGCTCCCAGGCCGGGACTAGCGGCCCGGGGATGGAGACCCAGTACTTC. It is translated as CASSSQAGTSGPGMETQYF.

V usage is TRBV4-1 and J usage is TRBJ1-1; D may be TRBD1 (5 bases). Trimming cost V 5 bases and J 4 bases, with 14 bases left between them. This CDR3 is built from 14 residues. Germline V gene data show CDR1 as MGHRA and CDR2 as YSYEKL. CDR3 loop: CASSSQGDGTEAFF. The CDR3 DNA reads TGCGCCAGCAGCTCTCAGGGAGATGGCACTGAAGCTTTCTTT.

The chain is built from TRBV28 and TRBJ2-7; D ambiguous. V was shortened by 3 bases and J by 2 bases, with 5 bases between the two germline ends. The CDR3 is 12 residues long. The V gene's germline CDR1 is MDHEN and CDR2 SYDVKM. The chain's CDR3 is CASSFLAYEQYF. The CDR3 bases are TGTGCCAGCAGTTTTCTGGCCTACGAGCAGTACTTC.

V usage is TRBV28 and J usage is TRBJ2-3; 15 positions match TRBD2. V shed 6 bases, J shed 2 bases, and the junction held 3 bases outside the gene matches. Germline V lookup: CDR1 MDHEN, CDR2 SYDVKM. The CDR3 runs 16 residues. The CDR3, as DNA: TGTGCCAGCAGCAGGACTAGCGGGGGGGTCACAGATACGCAGTATTTT. Translation gives CASSRTSGGVTDTQYF.

This chain connects TRBV5-4 to TRBJ2-1; 11 bases align to TRBD1. Germline V lookup: CDR1 SGHNT, CDR2 YYREEE (reference sequence). V was pared by 4 bases and J by 7 bases, with 4 bases of the junction left unmatched. This CDR3 is 14 amino acids long. The CDR3, as DNA: TGTGCCAGCAGCACGGGACAGGGGGTAAATGAGCAGTTCTTC. Amino acids: CASSTGQGVNEQFF.

V usage is TRBV4-3 and J usage is TRBJ1-3, with TRBD1 as a possible D gene (5 bases). V lost 4 bases and J 2 bases, leaving 12 bases between the germline ends. Germline V gene sequence: CDR1 LGHNA, CDR2 YSLEER. The CDR3 spans 15 residues. The DNA for the CDR3 is TGCGCCAGCAGCCCAGTAGTGGGGCCTGGAAACACCATATATTTT. Encoded protein: CASSPVVGPGNTIYF.

As concerns this clone: One end of the junction is discordant with germline, which a read error may explain. This sample includes further DNA sequences coding for the same CDR3. The gene calls are TRBV6-6 and TRBJ1-5; D is unresolved. Germline V gene data show CDR1 as MNHNY and CDR2 as SVGAGI (reference sequence). There are 12 residues in the CDR3. CDR3 residues: CASSYGNQPQHF. The DNA of the CDR3 is TGTGCCAGCAGTTACGGCAACCAGCCCCAGCATTTT.

This sequence joins TRBV5-1 and TRBJ1-1; tentative D call: TRBD1 (5 bases). The V end was cut by 1 base, the J end by 10 bases, with 14 bases between. There are 13 residues in the CDR3. Germline loops: CDR1 SGHRS, CDR2 YFSETQ. CDR3 DNA: TGCGCCAGCAGCTTGTCGGGGGAGGGTTTAGCTTTCTTT. Amino acid sequence: CASSLSGEGLAFF.

The rearrangement links TRBV4-1 to TRBJ1-5; tentative D call: TRBD1 (6 bases). Trimming took 4 bases from V and 6 from J, leaving 16 bases between them. The germline gives CDR1 MGHRA, CDR2 YSYEKL. This CDR3 region has 15 residues. This chain's CDR3 is CASSLLLGGPQPQHF. Written as DNA, the CDR3 is TGCGCCAGCAGCCTACTCTTGGGGGGGCCTCAGCCCCAGCATTTT.

This chain links TRBV11-2 with TRBJ2-7; TRBD2 aligns across 12 bases. The CDR3 runs 15 residues. CDR1 is SGHAT, CDR2 FQNNGV, per germline. Losses at the gene ends were 5 bases for V and 3 bases for J; bases not matched to a gene: 5. CDR3 in DNA: TGTGCCAGCAGCGCGACTAGCGGGAGCCACTACGAGCAGTACTTC. It is translated as CASSATSGSHYEQYF.

The rearrangement joins TRBV2 to TRBJ1-2; the D gene is possibly TRBD1 (6 bases). Trimming removed 6 bases from V and 5 bases from J, with 13 bases in between. Germline CDR1 SNHLY, CDR2 FYNNEI. The CDR3 runs 13 residues. The CDR3 sequence is CASRVNREYGYTF. The CDR3 coding sequence is TGTGCCAGCAGGGTAAACAGGGAATATGGCTACACCTTC.

A word on this clone: Other DNA sequences from this sample encode an identical CDR3 as well. V usage is TRBV6-1 and J usage is TRBJ1-2, with D perhaps TRBD1 (5 bases). V was shortened by 3 bases and J by 4 bases, with 9 bases between the two germline ends. The germline V gene encodes CDR1 MNHNS and CDR2 SASEGT. The CDR3 is 13 amino acids. The CDR3 sequence is CASSEGGVYGYTF. The DNA of the CDR3 is TGTGCCAGCAGTGAGGGGGGAGTCTATGGCTACACCTTC.

The chain joins TRBV12-5 to TRBJ1-5; D gene uncertain. The CDR3 sequence is 17 residues long. Trimming shortened V by 0 bases and J by 0 bases, and 12 bases separated the two germline ends. The germline V gene has CDR1 LGHNT and CDR2 FRNRAP. CDR3 in amino acids: CASGLVSGRYSNQPQHF. In nucleotides, the CDR3 is TGTGCTAGTGGTTTGGTATCCGGCAGATATAGCAATCAGCCCCAGCATTTT. Variable domain in full (rest from reference TRBV12-5 and TRBJ1-5): DARVTQTPRHKVTEMGQEVTMRCQPILGHNTVFWYRQTMMQGLELLAYFRNRAPLDDSGMPKDRFSAEMPDATLATLKIQPSEPRDSAVYFCASGLVSGRYSNQPQHFGDGTRLSIL.

The CDR3 spells CASSRTGTASTDTQYF. In DNA form, the CDR3 reads TGTGCCAGCAGCCGGACCGGGACAGCTAGCACAGATACGCAGTATTTT. The chain recombines TRBV9 with TRBJ2-3, with 7 bases that match TRBD1. Germline lookup yields CDR1 SGDLS and CDR2 YYNGEE. The junction had 8 bases not matched to a gene; V was cut back by 4 bases and J by 0 bases. This CDR3 has 16 residues.

V and J are TRBV5-1 and TRBJ2-1; D is unclear. CDR1 and CDR2 from the germline V gene are SGHRS and YFSETQ. Trimming cost V 0 bases and J 0 bases, with 13 bases left between them. CDR3 length: 17 residues. The CDR3 region is CASSLDPSRSSYNEQFF. CDR3 DNA: TGCGCCAGCAGCTTGGACCCCTCGCGGAGCTCCTACAATGAGCAGTTCTTC.

This chain connects TRBV7-9 to TRBJ1-4; unclear D gene. CDR1 and CDR2 from the germline V gene are SEHNR and FQNEAQ (reference sequence). This CDR3 comprises 13 residues. V lost 5 bases and J 5 bases, leaving 9 bases between the germline ends. CDR3 amino acids: CASSPAPNEKLFF. The CDR3 DNA reads TGTGCCAGCAGCCCGGCGCCAAATGAAAAACTGTTTTTT.

This chain links TRBV29-1 with TRBJ1-4, with unresolved D. This CDR3 has 13 amino acids. Deletions cut 6 bases from V and 5 bases from J, with 13 bases between. Looked up from germline, CDR1 is SQVTM and CDR2 is ANQGSEA. The CDR3 DNA reads TGCAGCGTCGTGGAGGCGGAAAATGAAAAACTGTTTTTT. Its translation: CSVVEAENEKLFF. The whole variable domain, remainder taken from reference TRBV29-1 and TRBJ1-4, is SAVISQKPSRDICQRGTSLTIQCQVDSQVTMMFWYRQQPGQSLTLIATANQGSEATYESGFVIDKFPISRPNLTFSTLTVSNMSPEDSSIYLCSVVEAENEKLFFGSGTQLSVL.

The chain's CDR3 is CASSYSTLHGAEQFF. CDR3 sequence (DNA): TGTGCCAGCAGTTACTCGACGCTTCATGGCGCTGAGCAGTTCTTC. J is TRBJ2-1 and V is TRBV6-5; D unresolved. The V gene's germline CDR1 is MNHEY and CDR2 SVGAGI. The CDR3 sequence is 15 residues long. Trimming shortened V by 0 bases and J by 9 bases, and 15 bases separated the two germline ends.

The CDR3 bases are TGTGCCAGCAGCTTGTCAAGGGGGGGTTCAGATACGCAGTATTTT. This translates into CASSLSRGGSDTQYF. V gene TRBV7-9 combines with J gene TRBJ2-3; perhaps TRBD2 as D (7 bases). CDR1 SEHNR and CDR2 FQNEAQ come from the germline V gene (reference sequence). This CDR3 spans 15 amino acids. V lost 3 bases and J lost 4, with 14 bases in between.

The V and J genes are TRBV4-1 and TRBJ2-2, with a tentative D call TRBD1 (5 bases). CDR3 length: 15 amino acids. Trimming left V 2 bases short and J 3 bases short, with 10 bases between. Germline-derived CDR1 and CDR2 are MGHRA and YSYEKL. Here the CDR3 reads CASSQSQGYTGELFF. The CDR3 nucleotides read TGCGCCAGCAGCCAATCTCAGGGCTACACCGGGGAGCTGTTTTTT.

Note on this clone: The sample contains more than one DNA sequence encoding this CDR3. This chain links TRBV5-1 with TRBJ2-3; the D gene is possibly TRBD2 (5 bases). V dropped 4 bases and J dropped 0 bases, with 9 bases sitting between them. Germline CDR1 and CDR2: SGHRS and YFSETQ. The CDR3 sequence is 14 residues long. CDR3 amino acids: CASSLGDSTDTQYF. CDR3 DNA sequence: TGCGCCAGCAGCCTCGGGGATAGCACAGATACGCAGTATTTT.

V and J are TRBV4-2 and TRBJ1-4; a weak D match, TRBD1 (5 bases). V gave up 0 bases and J gave up 1 base, with 9 bases separating them. Germline V CDR1 and CDR2: LGHNA, YNFKEQ. The CDR3 runs 16 residues. CDR3 sequence: CASSQEGQGTNEKLFF. CDR3 coding DNA: TGTGCCAGCAGCCAAGAGGGCCAGGGAACTAATGAAAAACTGTTTTTT.

In this sample, this clone turned up once. V usage is TRBV7-8 and J usage is TRBJ1-2, with TRBD1 identical over 7 bases. There are 13 residues in the CDR3. Germline CDR1 is SGHVS and CDR2 is FQNEAQ. The J segment lost 7 bases and the V segment lost 3 bases, leaving 5 bases of the junction unmatched. The DNA of the CDR3 is TGTGCCAGCAGCTTGAGAGAGGGGGCTGGCTACACCTTC. Translation: CASSLREGAGYTF. Supplemented by reference TRBV7-8 and TRBJ1-2, the full variable domain reads GAGVSQSPRYKVAKRGQDVALRCDPISGHVSLFWYQQALGQGPEFLTYFQNEAQLDKSGLPSDRFFAERPEGSVSTLKIQRTQQEDSAVYLCASSLREGAGYTFGSGTRLTVV.

The chain joins TRBV28 to TRBJ1-1, with TRBD1 identical over 7 bases. The CDR3 consists of 15 residues. V lost 4 bases to trimming and J lost 6 bases; unmatched junction nucleotides: 11. Per the germline V gene, CDR1 is MDHEN and CDR2 is SYDVKM. The CDR3 DNA is TGTGCCAGCAGTTCACGAGAAACAGGGGTATCTGAAGCTTTCTTT. Its translation: CASSSRETGVSEAFF.